What follows are 15 T cell receptor beta chains derived from one specimen sequenced in a study of blood T cell repertoires in COVID-19. TCRdb's copy holds only in-frame clones and misses some; the assay was immunoSEQ multiplex PCR. The sample has 150,000 to 200,000 clones, less than 90% seen once. The specimen was PBMCs or T cells enriched from blood (not recorded which). All receptors derive from a woman aged 45-59 years who had recovered from COVID-19.

CDR3 DNA sequence: TGTGCCAGCAGCGCCAGGGGGCTAGGGTATGGCTACACCTTC. This gives the protein CASSARGLGYGYTF. The chain couples TRBV9 to TRBJ1-2; 8 positions match TRBD1. The CDR3 runs to 14 residues. Germline values: CDR1 SGDLS, CDR2 YYNGEE. Trimming cost V 3 bases and J 5 bases; bases outside gene matches: 6.

This clone was recorded once. The CDR3 sequence is CASSIGTGTVNQPQHF. For the CDR3, the DNA is TGTGCCAGTAGTATCGGAACCGGGACAGTCAATCAGCCCCAGCATTTT. This chain joins TRBV19 and TRBJ1-5; 7 nucleotides line up with TRBD1. This CDR3 region has 16 residues. Germline CDR1 and CDR2: LNHDA and SQIVND (reference sequence). The V segment lost 3 bases and the J segment 3 bases; nucleotides outside the gene matches: 8.

The rearrangement joins TRBV5-5 to TRBJ2-2; 7 bases match TRBD1. The CDR3 loop spans 16 amino acids. Germline CDR1 SGHKS, CDR2 YYEKEE (reference sequence). The ends lost 4 bases at V and 2 bases at J; junction bases unmatched: 8. The CDR3 DNA follows: TGTGCCAGCAGCCTAGCCCGGGACAGCAACACCGGGGAGCTGTTTTTT. This translates into CASSLARDSNTGELFF. The full variable domain, completed using reference TRBV5-5 and TRBJ2-2, is DAGVTQSPTHLIKTRGQQVTLRCSPISGHKSVSWYQQVLGQGPQFIFQYYEKEERGRGNFPDRFSARQFPNYSSELNVNALLLGDSALYLCASSLARDSNTGELFFGEGSRLTVL.

This rearrangement joins TRBV7-2 to TRBJ2-1; 12 nucleotides match TRBD2. This CDR3 is 16 amino acids long. The V and J ends lost 1 base and 4 bases, in that order; junction bases with no gene match: 2. CDR1 and CDR2 (germline): SGHTA, FQGNSA. For the CDR3, the DNA is TGTGCCAGCAGCTTAGGGGGGACTAGCGGGTACAATGAGCAGTTCTTC. It translates to CASSLGGTSGYNEQFF.

The V and J genes are TRBV7-2 and TRBJ2-2; D is unresolved. Trimming took off 2 bases at V and 0 bases at J, with 10 bases between the two ends. CDR1 is SGHTA, CDR2 FQGNSA, per germline. There are 16 residues in the CDR3. The CDR3 protein is CASSLITGANTGELFF. The DNA of the CDR3 is TGTGCCAGCAGCTTAATTACTGGAGCGAACACCGGGGAGCTGTTTTTT.

The J gene is TRBJ2-7, the V gene TRBV18, with 10 bases fitting TRBD1. The length of the CDR3 is 15 residues. The trim removed 3 bases at V and 4 bases at J, leaving 6 bases unmatched. Germline assignment: CDR1 KGHSH and CDR2 LQKENI. CDR3 amino acids: CASSPGQGESYEQYV. The CDR3 DNA reads as TGTGCCAGCTCACCTGGACAGGGGGAGTCGTACGAGCAGTACGTC.

In DNA form, the CDR3 reads TGTGCCAGCAGTAACGACAGGAGTCTTGAAAAACTGTTTTTT. Its protein is CASSNDRSLEKLFF. The V and J genes are TRBV2 and TRBJ1-4; a weak D match, TRBD1 (6 bases). Trimming pared 5 bases from V and 7 bases from J, leaving 14 bases between. This CDR3 is built from 14 residues. In germline, CDR1 is SNHLY, CDR2 FYNNEI.

This clone showed up just a few times. The chain couples TRBV7-2 to TRBJ2-2; 9 bases are a match to TRBD1. Germline CDR1 and CDR2: SGHTA and FQGNSA. This CDR3 contains 15 residues. The J segment lost 6 bases and the V segment lost 6 bases, leaving 8 bases of the junction unmatched. This CDR3 is CASRPAGTGPGELFF. As DNA, the CDR3 is TGTGCCAGCAGGCCCGCCGGGACAGGGCCCGGGGAGCTGTTTTTT. Supplemented by reference TRBV7-2 and TRBJ2-2, the full variable domain reads GAGVSQSPSNKVTEKGKDVELRCDPISGHTALYWYRQSLGQGLEFLIYFQGNSAPDKSGLPSDRFSAERTGGSVSTLTIQRTQQEDSAVYLCASRPAGTGPGELFFGEGSRLTVL.

V is TRBV18 and J is TRBJ1-5; D gene uncertain. This CDR3 contains 15 residues. V lost 6 bases, J lost 0 bases, and 12 bases lay in between. Germline loops: CDR1 KGHSH, CDR2 LQKENI. In nucleotides, the CDR3 is TGTGCCAGCTCGGAGGACGGGTATAGCAATCAGCCCCAGCATTTT. Protein sequence: CASSEDGYSNQPQHF.

The chain joins TRBV27 to TRBJ2-1; 9 bases are a match to TRBD1. Germline values: CDR1 MNHEY, CDR2 SMNVEV (reference sequence). V gave up 6 bases and J gave up 10 bases; unmatched junction bases: 13. The CDR3 is made up of 15 amino acids. CDR3 DNA sequence: TGTGCCAGCAGGCCAAGGACAGGGGTTGGAGGAGAGCAGTTCTTC. Translating gives CASRPRTGVGGEQFF.

V and J are TRBV9 and TRBJ2-2; possibly TRBD1 for D (6 bases). Per germline, CDR1 SGDLS and CDR2 YYNGEE. The CDR3 spans 15 residues. V was clipped by 0 bases and J by 1 base, with 7 bases between them. CDR3: CASSVEGENTGELFF. DNA for the CDR3: TGTGCCAGCAGCGTAGAGGGGGAGAACACCGGGGAGCTGTTTTTT.

This clone was seen a handful of times. The V gene is TRBV7-2, the J gene TRBJ1-6; D remains ambiguous. Germline V gene data show CDR1 as SGHTA and CDR2 as FQGNSA. Trimming pared 11 bases from V and 8 bases from J, leaving 16 bases between. CDR3 size: 13 residues. The CDR3 region has the DNA TGTGCCGATGGCCTTCGGCGGGATTCACCCCTCCACTTT. Translation gives CADGLRRDSPLHF.

The DNA for the CDR3 is TGCGCCAGCAGCCAAGATCGGGAACATAGCACAGATACGCAGTATTTT. Translating it yields CASSQDREHSTDTQYF. V and J are TRBV4-1 and TRBJ2-3; D is perhaps TRBD2 (5 bases). CDR1 is MGHRA and CDR2 is YSYEKL in the germline V gene. V lost 0 bases to trimming and J lost 0 bases, with 10 bases between them. The CDR3 covers 16 residues.

This chain uses TRBV28 with TRBJ1-1; the match to TRBD1 covers 8 bases. This CDR3 is built from 13 residues. CDR1 is MDHEN, CDR2 SYDVKM, per germline. The junction had 5 bases not matched to a gene; V was cut back by 4 bases and J by 7 bases. In DNA, the CDR3 is TGTGCCAGCAGTTCGGACAGGGTGAATGAAGCTTTCTTT. It yields the protein CASSSDRVNEAFF. The full variable domain, its missing parts supplied by reference TRBV28 and TRBJ1-1, is DVKVTQSSRYLVKRTGEKVFLECVQDMDHENMFWYRQDPGLGLRLIYFSYDVKMKEKGDIPEGYSVSREKKERFSLILESASTNQTSMYLCASSSDRVNEAFFGQGTRLTVV.

This clone was observed once. This sequence joins TRBV6-5 and TRBJ1-5; perhaps TRBD1 as D (6 bases). The CDR3 length is 15 residues. V lost 2 bases and J 3 bases, leaving 11 bases between the germline ends. Germline CDR1 MNHEY, CDR2 SVGAGI. CDR3 nucleotides: TGTGCCAGCAGTTACGTCAGGGGTCTCAATCAGCCCCAGCATTTT. Its protein product is CASSYVRGLNQPQHF.